These 10 T cell receptor beta chains were sequenced from one sample in a study of blood T cell repertoires in COVID-19 (dated by TCRdb to the early 2020s). The library was obtained by the immunoSEQ multiplex PCR assay. TCRdb's version of the immuneACCESS table is confined to in-frame rearrangements and falls short of the full clone set. An unresolved V gene accounts for under half of the shortfall where checked; the remainder is of unknown origin. Counted in this sample were 100,000 to 150,000 clones; over 80% of them appeared once. The top ten clonotypes cover under 2.5% of the sample. The sequencing input was peripheral blood. Receptor source: a man between 65 and 85 years old with acute or convalescent COVID-19.

The chain combines TRBV5-1 with TRBJ1-2; D is undetermined. Germline values: CDR1 SGHRS, CDR2 YFSETQ. The V end was cut by 5 bases, the J end by 7 bases, with 9 bases between. The CDR3 spans 11 residues. The CDR3 DNA reads as TGCGCCAGCAGGGGAGGTACTGGCTACACCTTC. Translating gives CASRGGTGYTF.

This chain links TRBV2 with TRBJ2-1, with 16 bases that match TRBD2. CDR3 length: 17 amino acids. The germline gives CDR1 SNHLY, CDR2 FYNNEI. Trimming took 6 bases from V and 1 from J; bases not matched to a gene: 3. Written as DNA, the CDR3 is TGTGCCAGCAGAGGGACTAGCGGGGGGGGGTCCTACAATGAGCAGTTCTTC. Protein product: CASRGTSGGGSYNEQFF.

The V and J genes are TRBV2 and TRBJ1-3; TRBD1 is a possible D gene (6 bases). V dropped 3 bases and J dropped 8 bases, with 14 bases sitting between them. This CDR3 region has 14 residues. Germline assignment: CDR1 SNHLY and CDR2 FYNNEI. This CDR3 reads CASSEEQGRYTIYF. Written as DNA, the CDR3 is TGTGCCAGCAGTGAGGAACAGGGTAGATACACCATATATTTT.

The chain recombines TRBV2 with TRBJ1-2; 10 nucleotides line up with TRBD1. The CDR3 is 15 residues long. V dropped 6 bases and J dropped 4; count of bases not matched to a gene: 8. CDR1 and CDR2 from the germline V gene are SNHLY and FYNNEI. CDR3: CASSRLGQGGYGYTF. CDR3 nucleotide sequence: TGTGCCAGCAGCCGTTTAGGACAGGGGGGCTATGGCTACACCTTC.

This clone was observed a few times. In DNA form, the CDR3 reads TGTGCCAGCTCCCCCGACAGTAATCAGCCCCAGCATTTT. Amino acids: CASSPDSNQPQHF. The chain has TRBV18 and TRBJ1-5; TRBD1 is a possible D gene (5 bases). CDR3 size: 13 residues. CDR1 is KGHSH and CDR2 is LQKENI in the germline V gene. The V gene lost 6 bases and the J gene lost 4 bases, with 10 bases spanning the gap. The full variable domain, with the rest looked up from reference TRBV18 and TRBJ1-5, is NAGVMQNPRHLVRRRGQEARLRCSPMKGHSHVYWYRQLPEEGLKFMVYLQKENIIDESGMPKERFSAEFPKEGPSILRIQQVVRGDSAAYFCASSPDSNQPQHFGDGTRLSIL.

The chain couples TRBV29-1 to TRBJ2-5, with a possible D match to TRBD1 (5 bases). The CDR3 contains 13 residues. V was shortened by 7 bases and J by 4 bases, with 16 bases between the two germline ends. The V gene's germline CDR1 is SQVTM and CDR2 ANQGSEA. CDR3 in amino acids: CSGLGHVGETQYF. CDR3 bases: TGCAGCGGTCTAGGACACGTCGGAGAGACCCAGTACTTC.

The rearrangement links TRBV5-1 to TRBJ2-3, with TRBD2 matching 14 bases. Germline CDR1 SGHRS, CDR2 YFSETQ. J gave up 2 bases and V 4 bases, and 6 bases lay outside the gene matches. CDR3 length: 17 amino acids. DNA for the CDR3: TGCGCCAGCAGCCCCCGGACTAGCGGGGGGCACACAGATACGCAGTATTTT. Translated: CASSPRTSGGHTDTQYF.

V usage is TRBV11-2 and J usage is TRBJ2-3, with D maybe TRBD2 (5 bases). V dropped 4 bases and J dropped 4 bases, with 12 bases sitting between them. Germline lookup yields CDR1 SGHAT and CDR2 FQNNGV. This CDR3 comprises 14 residues. CDR3 protein: CASSYPGSADTQYF. CDR3 sequence (DNA): TGTGCCAGCAGCTACCCGGGGTCCGCAGATACGCAGTATTTT.

The chain carries TRBV2 and TRBJ2-1; D is undetermined. This CDR3 has 16 residues. CDR1 and CDR2 from the germline V gene are SNHLY and FYNNEI. The V end was cut by 1 base, the J end by 0 bases, with 10 bases between. CDR3 DNA: TGTGCCAGCAGTGAAGGAGAGGCCTCCTCCTACAATGAGCAGTTCTTC. This sequence encodes CASSEGEASSYNEQFF.

J is TRBJ2-1 and V is TRBV4-1; 7 bases line up with TRBD1. V lost 0 bases, J lost 7 bases, and 12 bases stayed unmatched. The CDR3 has 17 residues. Germline-derived CDR1 and CDR2 are MGHRA and YSYEKL. The CDR3 here is CASSQDPRAGGGNEQFF. In DNA, the CDR3 is TGCGCCAGCAGCCAAGATCCGCGGGCAGGGGGTGGGAATGAGCAGTTCTTC.